This T cell receptor (beta chain) was profiled in a study of cytomegalovirus exposure and HLA in healthy donors. Primers: 60 Vbeta forward and 13 Jbeta reverse. Repertoires were generated with immunoSEQ multiplex PCR, while TCRdb's copy carries only in-frame clones and drops some. This table has approximately 130,000 clones, roughly three quarters appearing once. The CDR3 runs 14 residues. The V and J ends lost 8 bases and 3 bases, in that order; junction bases with no gene match: 8. Germline CDR1 and CDR2: MNHEY and SVGAGI. The V and J genes are TRBV6-5 and TRBJ2-7; 9 bases align to TRBD1. This receptor was taken from a young man in good health and CMV-seronegative. Sequenced: PBMCs. CDR3 nucleotide sequence: TGTGCCAGCGCTGGACCGGACAGGGGCTACGAGCAGTACTTC. It codes for CASAGPDRGYEQYF.